Below, 28 T cell receptor beta chains from the same sample are listed, as sequenced in a study of somatic mutations in cytotoxic T cells in rheumatoid arthritis. Method: immunoSEQ multiplex PCR; TCRdb's copy keeps in-frame clones and lacks some. The sample includes tens of thousands of clones, around 81% of them seen just once. Specimen: CD8+ T cells sorted from blood. The receptors derive from an adult with rheumatoid arthritis.

The rearrangement uses TRBV4-2 and TRBJ2-3; tentative D call: TRBD1 (6 bases). Germline CDR1 reads LGHNA; CDR2 reads YNFKEQ. The CDR3 has 13 residues. V was pared by 7 bases and J by 1 base, with 9 bases between. The DNA of the CDR3 is TGTGCCAGCACCAACAGGGGCACAGATACGCAGTATTTT. Its translation: CASTNRGTDTQYF.

The chain links TRBV11-2 to TRBJ2-1; D may correspond to TRBD1 or TRBD2 (5 bases each). V dropped 4 bases and J dropped 9 bases, with 10 bases sitting between them. Germline CDR1 and CDR2: SGHAT and FQNNGV. The CDR3 covers 12 residues. In nucleotides, the CDR3 is TGTGCCAGCAGCTGGGGGTGGGGTGAGCAGTTCTTC. Translation gives CASSWGWGEQFF.

The chain couples TRBV29-1 to TRBJ2-1; D is undetermined. Trimming pared 7 bases from V and 6 bases from J, leaving 22 bases between. The CDR3 length is 15 residues. Germline V lookup: CDR1 SQVTM, CDR2 ANQGSEA. CDR3 residues: CSGRFGSRRSNEQFF. The DNA of the CDR3 is TGCAGCGGACGGTTCGGTTCACGCCGCAGCAATGAGCAGTTCTTC.

This chain joins TRBV7-9 and TRBJ2-3, with 12 bases identical to TRBD2. The CDR3 is made up of 16 amino acids. The J segment lost 2 bases and the V segment lost 5 bases, leaving 5 bases of the junction unmatched. The V gene's germline CDR1 is SEHNR and CDR2 FQNEAQ (reference sequence). Written as DNA, the CDR3 is TGTGCCAGCAGCCCCCGGACTAGCGGGGACACAGATACGCAGTATTTT. Amino acid sequence: CASSPRTSGDTDTQYF.

This clone was seen a single time. The chain couples TRBV27 to TRBJ2-1, with TRBD1 matching over 8 bases. Germline CDR1 reads MNHEY; CDR2 reads SMNVEV (reference sequence). Germline trimming cut 0 bases from V and 8 bases from J; bases unmatched to any gene: 6. The CDR3 covers 15 residues. DNA of the CDR3: TGTGCCAGCAGTTTATCGGCAGGGGGCGGGGATGAGCAGTTCTTC. Translation gives CASSLSAGGGDEQFF.

The chain couples TRBV2 to TRBJ1-4, with unresolved D. V lost 1 base and J 4 bases, leaving 10 bases between the germline ends. The CDR3 contains 15 residues. Germline CDR1 and CDR2: SNHLY and FYNNEI. DNA for the CDR3: TGTGCCAGCAGTGAAGTGGACCGAGTTAATGAAAAACTGTTTTTT. Residues: CASSEVDRVNEKLFF.

This chain connects TRBV19 to TRBJ2-3, with 10 nucleotides matching TRBD2. The J segment lost 6 bases and the V segment lost 7 bases, leaving 7 bases of the junction unmatched. The CDR3 is 14 residues long. Germline V lookup: CDR1 LNHDA, CDR2 SQIVND (reference sequence). The CDR3 region has the DNA TGTGCCAGTAAGGCCCTAGCGGGGGCCGATACGCAGTATTTT. This codes for CASKALAGADTQYF.

The chain uses TRBV7-8 and TRBJ2-2; 7 positions match TRBD1. V lost 5 bases, J lost 2 bases, and 2 bases stayed unmatched. CDR1 is SGHVS and CDR2 is FQNEAQ in the germline V gene. The CDR3 extends over 14 amino acids. The CDR3 DNA sequence: TGTGCCAGCAGCGGGACAGAAAACACCGGGGAGCTGTTTTTT. It yields the protein CASSGTENTGELFF.

CDR3 protein: CSASGYGYTF. Written as DNA, the CDR3 is TGCAGTGCTAGCGGCTATGGCTACACCTTC. V and J are TRBV20-1 and TRBJ1-2, with D unresolved. V shed 3 bases and J shed 4 bases, with 3 bases lying between them. CDR3 length: 10 amino acids. Germline V CDR1 and CDR2: DFQATT, SNEGSKA (reference sequence).

The V gene is TRBV14, the J gene TRBJ2-3; D is unclear. Between the trimmed V and J ends, which lost 1 base and 6 bases, there was a span of 11 bases. The CDR3 runs 14 residues. Germline V lookup: CDR1 SGHDN, CDR2 FVKESK. CDR3 protein: CASSQVLPPDTQYF. CDR3 DNA: TGTGCCAGCAGCCAAGTCCTTCCTCCCGATACGCAGTATTTT.

The rearrangement uses TRBV27 and TRBJ2-7; no clear D. CDR3 size: 14 residues. Trimming removed 3 bases at V and 3 bases at J, with 12 bases between. CDR1 and CDR2 (germline): MNHEY, SMNVEV (reference sequence). In nucleotides, the CDR3 is TGTGCCAGCAGTTTCTCGGCAGGCGTCTACGAGCAGTACTTC. It codes for CASSFSAGVYEQYF.

The chain is built from TRBV7-9 and TRBJ2-1; possible D gene TRBD1, 6 bases. The germline V and J ends were trimmed by 3 bases and 13 bases, with 10 bases remaining between them. The CDR3 has 11 residues. Germline V gene data show CDR1 as SEHNR and CDR2 as FQNEAQ (reference sequence). The CDR3 DNA reads TGTGCCAGCAGCTTCGGACAGATCCAGTTCTTC. Translation gives CASSFGQIQFF.

This chain uses TRBV6-5 with TRBJ2-1; D perhaps matches TRBD2 (5 bases). Germline CDR1 reads MNHEY; CDR2 reads SVGAGI. The germline V and J ends were trimmed by 2 bases and 6 bases, with 14 bases remaining between them. This CDR3 is 15 amino acids long. CDR3: CASSYSTPGFNEQFF. The DNA for the CDR3 is TGTGCCAGCAGTTACAGTACGCCGGGGTTCAATGAGCAGTTCTTC.

This chain connects TRBV18 to TRBJ2-7; TRBD2 matches at 7 bases. The CDR3 contains 13 residues. CDR1 is KGHSH, CDR2 LQKENI, per germline. The junction had 5 bases not matched to a gene; V was cut back by 3 bases and J by 6 bases. CDR3 DNA sequence: TGTGCCAGCTCACCCGGGAGGACGGTCGAGCAGTACTTC. This gives the protein CASSPGRTVEQYF.

This clone is termed medium-sized. The V gene is TRBV9, the J gene TRBJ1-6; D is uncertain. This CDR3 is 14 amino acids long. The germline V gene encodes CDR1 SGDLS and CDR2 YYNGEE. V gave up 2 bases and J gave up 11 bases, with 14 bases separating them. This CDR3 is CASSVKDGNAPLHF. For the CDR3, the DNA is TGTGCCAGCAGCGTCAAGGACGGCAATGCACCCCTCCACTTT. Full variable domain (remainder filled in from reference TRBV9 and TRBJ1-6): DSGVTQTPKHLITATGQRVTLRCSPRSGDLSVYWYQQSLDQGLQFLIQYYNGEERAKGNILERFSAQQFPDLHSELNLSSLELGDSALYFCASSVKDGNAPLHFGNGTRLTVT.

V gene TRBV5-6 combines with J gene TRBJ1-5, with D perhaps matching TRBD1 (5 bases). The CDR3 consists of 13 residues. CDR1 and CDR2 (germline): SGHDT, YYEEEE. Between the trimmed V and J ends, which lost 0 bases and 8 bases, there was a span of 9 bases. The CDR3 region has the DNA TGTGCCAGCAGCTTGGGTGCGGGGGAGCCCCAGCATTTT. This translates into CASSLGAGEPQHF.

The CDR3: CASTIIGTGGVYGYTF. The CDR3 nucleotides read TGTGCCAGCACGATCATCGGGACAGGGGGTGTCTATGGCTACACCTTC. The rearrangement links TRBV5-6 to TRBJ1-2, with 11 bases that match TRBD1. The CDR3 is 16 amino acids. CDR1 and CDR2 (germline): SGHDT, YYEEEE. With 6 bases clipped from V and 4 bases from J, the junction kept 11 bases outside the gene matches.

The rearrangement links TRBV7-3 to TRBJ2-1, with 11 bases matching TRBD2. With V trimmed by 0 bases and J by 6 bases, 1 base remained unmatched. Germline-derived CDR1 and CDR2 are SGHTA and FQGTGA. This CDR3 contains 15 residues. The CDR3 sequence is CASSLTSGGANEQFF. The CDR3 DNA reads TGTGCCAGCAGCTTAACTAGCGGGGGGGCCAATGAGCAGTTCTTC.

The chain links TRBV2 to TRBJ1-2, with D maybe TRBD1 (5 bases). Per germline, CDR1 SNHLY and CDR2 FYNNEI. V lost 8 bases and J lost 6, with 13 bases in between. This CDR3 is built from 12 residues. CDR3 sequence reads: CASFLQVHGYTF. The CDR3, as DNA: TGTGCCAGCTTTTTACAGGTCCATGGCTACACCTTC.

This chain connects TRBV27 to TRBJ2-1; tentatively, D is TRBD1 or TRBD2 (5 bases each). The CDR3 sequence is 12 residues long. In germline, CDR1 is MNHEY, CDR2 SMNVEV (reference sequence). The V end lost 3 bases, the J end lost 6 bases, and 6 bases lay between the germline ends. The CDR3 coding sequence is TGTGCCAGCAGTTTTGGGGGCAATGAGCAGTTCTTC. Protein sequence: CASSFGGNEQFF.

Here the CDR3 reads CASSSYRGANEKLFF. The CDR3 DNA reads as TGTGCCAGCAGCTCCTACAGGGGAGCTAATGAAAAACTGTTTTTT. This chain uses TRBV7-6 with TRBJ1-4; TRBD1 agrees at 7 bases. With 4 bases clipped from V and 3 bases from J, the junction kept 5 bases outside the gene matches. Germline-derived CDR1 and CDR2 are SGHVS and FNYEAQ. The CDR3 contains 15 residues.

The chain combines TRBV11-2 with TRBJ2-1; D not certain. The ends were cut back, 0 bases at V and 0 bases at J, with 15 bases in the middle. The CDR3 sequence is 18 residues long. Germline V gene data show CDR1 as SGHAT and CDR2 as FQNNGV. The DNA of the CDR3 is TGTGCCAGCAGCTTAGAAGTGATGCAGCTATACTCCTACAATGAGCAGTTCTTC. Protein sequence: CASSLEVMQLYSYNEQFF.

The genes are TRBV28 and TRBJ1-1, with TRBD1 matching 7 bases. CDR3 length equals 14 residues. Germline V gene lookup returns CDR1 MDHEN and CDR2 SYDVKM. With V trimmed by 3 bases and J by 7 bases, 8 bases remained unmatched. CDR3: CASSFVRGPVEAFF. DNA of the CDR3: TGTGCCAGCAGTTTCGTAAGGGGGCCGGTTGAAGCTTTCTTT.

The chain has TRBV7-6 and TRBJ2-3, with 14 bases aligning to TRBD2. The trim removed 6 bases at V and 3 bases at J, leaving 8 bases unmatched. This CDR3 contains 17 residues. The germline V gene encodes CDR1 SGHVS and CDR2 FNYEAQ. As DNA, the CDR3 is TGTGCCAGCAGTCTAGGGACTAGCGGGAGAGGGACAGATACGCAGTATTTT. It encodes CASSLGTSGRGTDTQYF.

The gene calls are TRBV11-2 and TRBJ2-3; 8 bases fit TRBD2. The CDR3 spans 15 residues. Germline V gene data show CDR1 as SGHAT and CDR2 as FQNNGV. V lost 5 bases to trimming and J lost 0 bases; unmatched junction nucleotides: 4. The CDR3: CASSRLAHSTDTQYF. CDR3 DNA sequence: TGTGCCAGCAGCCGACTAGCGCATAGCACAGATACGCAGTATTTT.

The chain links TRBV5-1 to TRBJ1-4; D remains ambiguous. V was cut by 4 bases and J by 0 bases, with 13 bases left in between. CDR1 is SGHRS and CDR2 is YFSETQ in the germline V gene. The CDR3 is 16 amino acids. The CDR3 is CASSLSSGATNEKLFF. Written as DNA, the CDR3 is TGCGCCAGCAGCCTTAGTTCCGGGGCAACTAATGAAAAACTGTTTTTT.

This clone has just one count. V is TRBV28 and J is TRBJ1-6, with 7 nucleotides matching TRBD1. The CDR3 runs to 14 residues. Germline V gene data show CDR1 as MDHEN and CDR2 as SYDVKM. J gave up 6 bases and V 6 bases, and 5 bases lay outside the gene matches. The CDR3 loop reads CASRKGQFNSPLHF. CDR3 nucleotides: TGTGCCAGCAGAAAGGGACAGTTTAATTCACCCCTCCACTTT.

This chain joins TRBV10-2 and TRBJ1-1; D is perhaps TRBD1 (5 bases). Trimming removed 6 bases from V and 5 bases from J, with 13 bases in between. CDR1 is WSHSY and CDR2 is SAAADI in the germline V gene. CDR3 size: 13 residues. CDR3 in amino acids: CASSPVGLTEAFF. In DNA, the CDR3 is TGCGCCAGCAGCCCGGTGGGGCTGACTGAAGCTTTCTTT.